What follows are 3 T cell receptor beta chains derived from one specimen sequenced in a study of neoadjuvant anti-PD-1 for oral cavity cancer. Measured with immunoSEQ multiplex PCR; TCRdb has only the in-frame clones, and not every one. The table lists fewer than 11,000 clones, around 62% of them singletons. The time point: after neoadjuvant nivolumab, at surgical resection. The sequences come from tumor tissue, collected after nivolumab (anti-PD-1) treatment. These TCRs come from a person aged 40 to 85 with oral cavity squamous cell carcinoma.

The chain combines TRBV19 with TRBJ2-1; TRBD1 agrees at 7 bases. CDR3 size: 14 residues. Germline CDR1 reads LNHDA; CDR2 reads SQIVND (reference sequence). Trimming at V came to 1 base and at J to 4 bases, leaving 1 base not matched to a gene. This CDR3 reads CASSIGGQYNEQFF. CDR3 in DNA: TGTGCCAGTAGTATAGGGGGACAGTACAATGAGCAGTTCTTC.

This clone has more than one count but fewer than ten. V gene TRBV5-1 combines with J gene TRBJ1-4; D not certain. The CDR3 runs to 14 residues. Per germline, CDR1 SGHRS and CDR2 YFSETQ. The V and J ends lost 4 bases and 5 bases respectively, with 12 bases between them. The CDR3 loop is CASSLNEGNEKLFF. DNA for the CDR3: TGCGCCAGCAGCCTCAATGAAGGGAATGAAAAACTGTTTTTT.

The CDR3 DNA reads as TGTGCCAGCAGCAAAGCTCCTTGGGGCGGGGCTTACAATGAGCAGTTCTTC. This codes for CASSKAPWGGAYNEQFF. The genes are TRBV21-1 and TRBJ2-1; the table calls TRBD2, which could not be checked here. TRBV21-1 is a listed pseudogene. This CDR3 contains 17 residues.